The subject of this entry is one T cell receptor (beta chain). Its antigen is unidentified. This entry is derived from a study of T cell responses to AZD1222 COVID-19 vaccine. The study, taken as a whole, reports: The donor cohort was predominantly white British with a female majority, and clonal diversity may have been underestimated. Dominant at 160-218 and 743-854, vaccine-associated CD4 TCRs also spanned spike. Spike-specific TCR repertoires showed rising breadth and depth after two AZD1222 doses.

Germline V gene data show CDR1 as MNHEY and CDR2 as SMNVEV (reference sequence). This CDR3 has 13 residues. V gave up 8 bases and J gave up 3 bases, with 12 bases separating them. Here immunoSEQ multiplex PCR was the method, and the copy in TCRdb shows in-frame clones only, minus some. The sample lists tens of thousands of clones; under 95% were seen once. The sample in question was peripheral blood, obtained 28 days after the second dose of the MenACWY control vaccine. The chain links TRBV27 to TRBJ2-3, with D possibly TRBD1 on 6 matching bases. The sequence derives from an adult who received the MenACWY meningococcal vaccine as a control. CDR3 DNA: TGTGCCAGCGGCGGACAGCTGACAGATACGCAGTATTTT. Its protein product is CASGGQLTDTQYF.